One sample yielded the 13 T cell receptor beta chains listed below, sequenced in a study of blood T cell repertoires in COVID-19. The protocol was immunoSEQ multiplex PCR, while the TCRdb copy is restricted to in-frame clones and leaves out a portion. The sample includes around 150,000 clones, 70% to 90% of them seen just once. The sequencing input was peripheral blood. Receptors originate from a woman between 50 and 59 years old with acute or convalescent COVID-19.

This chain uses TRBV6-5 with TRBJ1-6, with 8 bases matching TRBD1. V trimming: 10 bases; J trimming: 6 bases; junction bases outside the gene matches: 5. The CDR3 runs 13 residues. From germline, CDR1 is MNHEY and CDR2 SVGAGI. The CDR3 is CATQGQGNSPLHF. CDR3 DNA: TGTGCCACACAAGGACAGGGTAATTCACCCCTCCACTTT.

For the CDR3, the DNA is TGTGCCACCCAGGACAACATGAACACCGGGGAGCTGTTTTTT. It is translated as CATQDNMNTGELFF. The chain is built from TRBV5-4 and TRBJ2-2; a possible D gene is TRBD1 (5 bases). V lost 9 bases to trimming and J lost 1 base, with 13 bases between them. The germline CDR1 and CDR2 sequences are SGHNT and YYREEE (reference sequence). CDR3 length equals 14 residues.

V usage is TRBV19 and J usage is TRBJ1-1, with 7 bases lining up with TRBD1. J was trimmed by 1 base and V by 8 bases; bases with no gene match: 7. Per germline, CDR1 LNHDA and CDR2 SQIVND (reference sequence). This CDR3 region has 14 residues. The CDR3 protein is CASGRQGGNTEAFF. The CDR3 DNA reads as TGTGCCAGTGGCAGACAGGGTGGGAACACTGAAGCTTTCTTT.

V and J are TRBV3-1 (or the pseudogene TRBV3-2) and TRBJ1-4, with D uncertain. V lost 0 bases, J lost 7 bases, and 9 bases lay in between. Germline V gives CDR1 LGHDT, CDR2 YNNKEL (reference sequence). The CDR3 spans 14 residues. CDR3 protein: CASSQDRSSEKLFF. In DNA form, the CDR3 reads TGTGCCAGCAGCCAAGATAGGAGCAGTGAAAAACTGTTTTTT.

The genes are TRBV6-5 and TRBJ2-3, with D perhaps TRBD1 (5 bases). Germline-derived CDR1 and CDR2 are MNHEY and SVGAGI. V shed 5 bases and J shed 6 bases, with 12 bases lying between them. This CDR3 comprises 13 residues. The CDR3 is CASSLRVKDTQYF. The CDR3 DNA follows: TGTGCCAGCAGTCTCAGGGTCAAGGATACGCAGTATTTT.

The chain links TRBV2 to TRBJ1-5, with 7 positions matching TRBD1. The germline V gene has CDR1 SNHLY and CDR2 FYNNEI. There are 14 residues in the CDR3. Germline trimming cut 4 bases from V and 6 bases from J; bases unmatched to any gene: 6. CDR3 loop: CASSVDRVGQPQHF. CDR3 sequence (DNA): TGTGCCAGCAGTGTTGACAGGGTGGGTCAGCCCCAGCATTTT.

This clone has a single count. The rearrangement uses TRBV5-1 and TRBJ1-1, with TRBD1 as a possible D gene (5 bases). CDR1 SGHRS and CDR2 YFSETQ come from the germline V gene. V lost 4 bases to trimming and J lost 1 base, with 17 bases between them. The CDR3 runs to 16 residues. The CDR3 coding sequence is TGCGCCAGCAGCACGGACCCCAGGGAATGGAACACTGAAGCTTTCTTT. It yields the protein CASSTDPREWNTEAFF.

This chain's CDR3 is CASSSTGPFRNEQFF. The CDR3 DNA reads as TGTGCCAGCAGTTCCACAGGCCCCTTCCGGAATGAGCAGTTCTTC. The chain couples TRBV27 to TRBJ2-1; perhaps TRBD1 as D (5 bases). Germline V gene sequence: CDR1 MNHEY, CDR2 SMNVEV (reference sequence). The CDR3 runs 15 residues. Trimming pared 4 bases from V and 7 bases from J, leaving 17 bases between.

CDR3: CSVGQGGYGYTF. In DNA form, the CDR3 reads TGCAGCGTAGGACAGGGGGGCTATGGCTACACCTTC. The rearrangement joins TRBV29-1 to TRBJ1-2; the match to TRBD1 covers 10 bases. The CDR3 runs to 12 residues. V trimming: 6 bases; J trimming: 4 bases; junction bases outside the gene matches: 2. CDR1 is SQVTM, CDR2 ANQGSEA, per germline.

J is TRBJ1-4 and V is TRBV7-9; 7 bases map to TRBD1. Germline V gives CDR1 SEHNR, CDR2 FQNEAQ (reference sequence). The CDR3 contains 18 residues. The ends lost 4 bases at V and 6 bases at J; junction bases unmatched: 17. The CDR3 coding sequence is TGTGCCAGCAGCTCCCCAGGGGGGAATTGGGGGCCTTATGAAAAACTGTTTTTT. It specifies CASSSPGGNWGPYEKLFF. Full variable domain (outside the CDR3, taken from reference TRBV7-9 and TRBJ1-4): DTGVSQNPRHKITKRGQNVTFRCDPISEHNRLYWYRQTLGQGPEFLTYFQNEAQLEKSRLLSDRFSAERPKGSFSTLEIQRTEQGDSAMYLCASSSPGGNWGPYEKLFFGSGTQLSVL.

The V gene is TRBV14, the J gene TRBJ1-6; 7 bases are shared with TRBD1. The CDR3 contains 14 residues. Trimming at V came to 5 bases and at J to 9 bases, leaving 7 bases not matched to a gene. The V gene's germline CDR1 is SGHDN and CDR2 FVKESK. In DNA form, the CDR3 reads TGTGCCAGCAGCGCTTACAGGGGTGGTTCACCCCTCCACTTT. It is translated as CASSAYRGGSPLHF.

The rearrangement joins TRBV27 to TRBJ1-6; a possible D gene is TRBD1 (6 bases). The germline V gene encodes CDR1 MNHEY and CDR2 SMNVEV (reference sequence). The V end lost 6 bases, the J end lost 0 bases, and 18 bases lay between the germline ends. CDR3 length: 18 residues. DNA for the CDR3: TGTGCCAGCAGACCCAAAGGTCAGGGGAGCTCCTATAATTCACCCCTCCACTTT. Amino acid sequence: CASRPKGQGSSYNSPLHF.

The V call is TRBV12-5, the J call TRBJ2-7, with 10 bases identical to TRBD1. The trim removed 6 bases at V and 4 bases at J, leaving 6 bases unmatched. The length of the CDR3 is 14 residues. CDR1 is LGHNT and CDR2 is FRNRAP in the germline V gene. CDR3 amino acids: CASGAGQGEYEQYF. The CDR3 DNA reads as TGTGCTAGTGGGGCAGGACAGGGGGAATACGAGCAGTACTTC.